Listed here are 2 T cell receptor beta chains from one sample, sequenced in a study of chemoradiotherapy in HPV16-positive cancers. Method: immunoSEQ multiplex PCR; TCRdb's copy keeps in-frame clones and lacks some. Of roughly 20,000 clones listed, roughly 80% are singletons. The starting material was blood, obtained from a patient who underwent chemoradiotherapy. These receptors came from a human donor with HPV-associated anogenital cancer.

J is TRBJ1-2 and V is TRBV6-5; D is uncertain. CDR3 size: 13 residues. V lost 8 bases and J 4 bases, leaving 14 bases between the germline ends. CDR1 MNHEY and CDR2 SVGAGI come from the germline V gene. CDR3 amino acids: CASRMIAGYGYTF. In DNA form, the CDR3 reads TGTGCCAGCCGGATGATTGCGGGCTATGGCTACACCTTC.

This chain uses TRBV7-6 with TRBJ1-1, with 7 nucleotides matching TRBD1. The CDR3 totals 13 residues. Germline trimming cut 5 bases from V and 6 bases from J; bases unmatched to any gene: 6. The germline V gene encodes CDR1 SGHVS and CDR2 FNYEAQ. CDR3 nucleotides: TGTGCCAGCAGCATGACAGGGACCCCTGAAGCTTTCTTT. Translating gives CASSMTGTPEAFF.